This TCR beta chain comes out of a study of T cell repertoires and Cas9 in healthy adults. Study summary: Multi-effector potency, cytotoxicity and lineage were assessed in SpCas9-reactive CD4 and CD8 T cells.

This CDR3 region has 14 residues. CDR1 and CDR2 from the germline V gene are SGHRS and YFSETQ. Trimming left V 9 bases short and J 1 base short, with 16 bases between. As regards this clone: Its antigen is not known.

Here immunoSEQ multiplex PCR was the method, and the copy in TCRdb shows in-frame clones only, minus some. The data hold tens of thousands of clones, with around 90% observed a single time. Study conclusions and caveats: SpCas9-reactive effector T cells were reportedly restrained in vitro by SpCas9-reactive regulatory T cells.

Sequencing was done on a sample of CD4+ effector T cells (CD127+, CD25-, CD137-, CD154-) from PBMCs; culture status not recorded. The chain is built from TRBV5-1 and TRBJ1-2, with D perhaps matching TRBD1 (5 bases). The sequence was obtained from a human donor in good health. The CDR3, as DNA: TGCGCCACTGGTTCGGGACGGAATAACTATGGCTACACCTTC. Its translation: CATGSGRNNYGYTF.